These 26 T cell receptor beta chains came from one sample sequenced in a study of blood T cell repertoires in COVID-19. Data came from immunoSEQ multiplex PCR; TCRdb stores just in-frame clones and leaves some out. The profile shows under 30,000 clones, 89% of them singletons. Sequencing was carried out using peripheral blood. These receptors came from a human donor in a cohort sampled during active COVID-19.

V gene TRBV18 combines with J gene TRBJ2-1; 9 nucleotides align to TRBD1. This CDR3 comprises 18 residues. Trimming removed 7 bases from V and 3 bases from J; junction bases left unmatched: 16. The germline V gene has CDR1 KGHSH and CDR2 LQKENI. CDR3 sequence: CASCPYTGMGQGYNEQFF. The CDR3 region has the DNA TGTGCCAGCTGCCCCTACACGGGGATGGGACAGGGCTACAATGAGCAGTTCTTC.

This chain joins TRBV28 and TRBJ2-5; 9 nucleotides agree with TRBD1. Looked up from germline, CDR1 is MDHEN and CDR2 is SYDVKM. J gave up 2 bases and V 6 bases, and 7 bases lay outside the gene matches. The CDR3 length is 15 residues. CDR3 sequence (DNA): TGTGCCAGCAGCAACAGGGGGCGGCGGCAAGAGACCCAGTACTTC. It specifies CASSNRGRRQETQYF.

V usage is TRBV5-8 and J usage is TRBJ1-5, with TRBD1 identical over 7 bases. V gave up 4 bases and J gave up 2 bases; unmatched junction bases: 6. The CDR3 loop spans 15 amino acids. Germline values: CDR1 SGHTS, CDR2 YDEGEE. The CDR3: CASSRTGYGNQPQHF. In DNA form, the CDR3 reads TGTGCCAGCAGCCGGACAGGCTATGGCAATCAGCCCCAGCATTTT.

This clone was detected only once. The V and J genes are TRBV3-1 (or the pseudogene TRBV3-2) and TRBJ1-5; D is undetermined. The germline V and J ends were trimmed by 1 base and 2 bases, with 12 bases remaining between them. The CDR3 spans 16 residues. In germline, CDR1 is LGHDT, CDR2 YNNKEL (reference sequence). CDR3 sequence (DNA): TGTGCCAGCAGCCAAGCCGCCTCTAGGTGCAATCAGCCCCAGCATTTT. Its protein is CASSQAASRCNQPQHF.

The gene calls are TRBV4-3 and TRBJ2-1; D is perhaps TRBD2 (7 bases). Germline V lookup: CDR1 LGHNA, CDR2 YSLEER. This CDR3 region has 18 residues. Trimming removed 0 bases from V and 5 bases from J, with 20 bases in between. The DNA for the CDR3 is TGCGCCAGCAGCCAAGAAAGTTGGACAGCAGGGAGGGACAATGAGCAGTTCTTC. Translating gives CASSQESWTAGRDNEQFF.

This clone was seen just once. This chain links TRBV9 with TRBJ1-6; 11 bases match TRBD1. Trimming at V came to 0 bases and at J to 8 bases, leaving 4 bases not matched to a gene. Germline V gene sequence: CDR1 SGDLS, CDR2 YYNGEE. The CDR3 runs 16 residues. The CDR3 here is CASSVEGQGAYSPLHF. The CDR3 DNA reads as TGTGCCAGCAGCGTAGAAGGACAGGGGGCTTATTCACCCCTCCACTTT.

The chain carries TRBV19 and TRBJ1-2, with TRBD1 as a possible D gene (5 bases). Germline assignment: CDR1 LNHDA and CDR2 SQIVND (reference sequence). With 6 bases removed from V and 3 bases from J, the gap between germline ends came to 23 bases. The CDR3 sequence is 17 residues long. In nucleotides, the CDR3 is TGTGCCAGTAGCCAGGGAGGGTCCAGTGAGTTCGACTATGGCTACACCTTC. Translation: CASSQGGSSEFDYGYTF.

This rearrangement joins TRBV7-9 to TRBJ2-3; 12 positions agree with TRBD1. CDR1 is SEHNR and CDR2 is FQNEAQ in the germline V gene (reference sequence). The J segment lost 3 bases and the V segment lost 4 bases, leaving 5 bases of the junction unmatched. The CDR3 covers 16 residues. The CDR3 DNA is TGTGCCAGCAGCTCCCGGGACAGGGGGCTAACAGATACGCAGTATTTT. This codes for CASSSRDRGLTDTQYF.

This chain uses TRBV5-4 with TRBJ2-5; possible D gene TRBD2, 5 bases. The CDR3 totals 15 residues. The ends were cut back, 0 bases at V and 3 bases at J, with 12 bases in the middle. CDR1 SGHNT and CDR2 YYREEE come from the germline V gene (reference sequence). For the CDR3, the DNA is TGTGCCAGCAGCTTGGTCTCGGCGGGTAAAGAGACCCAGTACTTC. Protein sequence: CASSLVSAGKETQYF.

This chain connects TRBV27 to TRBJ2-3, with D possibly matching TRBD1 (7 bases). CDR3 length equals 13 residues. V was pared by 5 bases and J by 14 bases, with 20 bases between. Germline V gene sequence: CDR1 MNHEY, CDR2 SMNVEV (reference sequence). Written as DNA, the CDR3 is TGTGCCAGCAGTCCAGGGGGGACTTCCCCCTTGTATTTT. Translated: CASSPGGTSPLYF.

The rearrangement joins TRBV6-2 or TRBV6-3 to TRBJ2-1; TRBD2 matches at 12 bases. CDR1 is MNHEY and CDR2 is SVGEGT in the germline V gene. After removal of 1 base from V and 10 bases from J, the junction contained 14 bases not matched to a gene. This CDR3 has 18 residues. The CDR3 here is CASSYWPPLAGGLEEQFF. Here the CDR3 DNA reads TGTGCCAGCAGTTACTGGCCCCCTCTAGCGGGGGGGCTAGAAGAGCAGTTCTTC.

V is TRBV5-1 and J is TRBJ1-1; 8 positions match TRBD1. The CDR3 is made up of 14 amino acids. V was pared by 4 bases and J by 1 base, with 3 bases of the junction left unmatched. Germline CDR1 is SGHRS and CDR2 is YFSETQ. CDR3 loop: CASSAGTGNTEAFF. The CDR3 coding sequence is TGCGCCAGCAGCGCCGGGACAGGGAACACTGAAGCTTTCTTT.

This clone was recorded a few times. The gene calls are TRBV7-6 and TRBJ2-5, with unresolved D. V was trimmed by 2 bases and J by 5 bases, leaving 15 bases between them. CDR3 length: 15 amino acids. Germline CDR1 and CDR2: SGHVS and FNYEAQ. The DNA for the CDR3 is TGTGCCAGCAGCTTAATTCTGGGCAAATTGGAGACCCAGTACTTC. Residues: CASSLILGKLETQYF.

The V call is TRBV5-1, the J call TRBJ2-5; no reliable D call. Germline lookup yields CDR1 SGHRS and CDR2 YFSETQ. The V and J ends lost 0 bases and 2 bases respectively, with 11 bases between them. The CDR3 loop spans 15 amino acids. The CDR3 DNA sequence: TGCGCCAGCAGCTTGGGGAGTGGCAGACAAGAGACCCAGTACTTC. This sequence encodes CASSLGSGRQETQYF. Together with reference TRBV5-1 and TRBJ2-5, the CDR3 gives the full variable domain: KAGVTQTPRYLIKTRGQQVTLSCSPISGHRSVSWYQQTPGQGLQFLFEYFSETQRNKGNFPGRFSGRQFSNSRSEMNVSTLELGDSALYLCASSLGSGRQETQYFGPGTRLLVL.

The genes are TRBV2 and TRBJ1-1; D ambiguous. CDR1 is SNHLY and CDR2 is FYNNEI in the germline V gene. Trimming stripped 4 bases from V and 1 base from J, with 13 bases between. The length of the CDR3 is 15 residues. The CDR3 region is CASSGQALGNTEAFF. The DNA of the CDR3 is TGTGCCAGCAGTGGCCAGGCTCTCGGGAACACTGAAGCTTTCTTT.

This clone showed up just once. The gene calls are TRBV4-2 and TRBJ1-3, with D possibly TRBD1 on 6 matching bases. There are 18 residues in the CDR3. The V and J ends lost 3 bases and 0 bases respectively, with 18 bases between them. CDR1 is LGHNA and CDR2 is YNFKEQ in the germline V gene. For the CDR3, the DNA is TGTGCCAGCAGCCAGCGGACAGTTTCTAGCTACTCTGGAAACACCATATATTTT. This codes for CASSQRTVSSYSGNTIYF.

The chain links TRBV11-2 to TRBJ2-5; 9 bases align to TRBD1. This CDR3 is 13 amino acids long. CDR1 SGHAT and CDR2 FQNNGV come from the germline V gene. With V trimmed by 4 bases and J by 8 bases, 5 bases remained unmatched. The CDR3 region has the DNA TGTGCCAGCAGCTCGGGACAGGGATTTACCCAGTACTTC. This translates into CASSSGQGFTQYF.

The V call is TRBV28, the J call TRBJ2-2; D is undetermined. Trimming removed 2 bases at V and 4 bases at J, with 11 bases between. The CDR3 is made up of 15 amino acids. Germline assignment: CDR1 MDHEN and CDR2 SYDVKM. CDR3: CASSLPGTTTGELFF. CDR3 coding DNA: TGTGCCAGCAGTTTACCAGGAACGACCACCGGGGAGCTGTTTTTT.

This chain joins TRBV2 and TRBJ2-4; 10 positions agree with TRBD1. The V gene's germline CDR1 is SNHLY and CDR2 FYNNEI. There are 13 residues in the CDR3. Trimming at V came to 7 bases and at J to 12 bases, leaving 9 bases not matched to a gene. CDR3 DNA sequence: TGTGCCAGCAAGGGACAGGGGCCCGCCGATCAGTACTTC. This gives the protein CASKGQGPADQYF.

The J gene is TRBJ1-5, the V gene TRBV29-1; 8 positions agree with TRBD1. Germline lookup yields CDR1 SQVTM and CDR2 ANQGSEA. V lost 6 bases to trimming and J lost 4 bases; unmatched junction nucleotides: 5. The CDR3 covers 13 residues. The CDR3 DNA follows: TGCAGCGTGACGACAGGGGTTAATCAGCCCCAGCATTTT. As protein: CSVTTGVNQPQHF.

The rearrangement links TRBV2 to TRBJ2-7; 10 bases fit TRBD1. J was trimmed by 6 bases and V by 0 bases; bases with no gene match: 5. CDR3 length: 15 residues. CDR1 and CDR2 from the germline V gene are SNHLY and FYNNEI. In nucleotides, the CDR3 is TGTGCCAGCAGTGAAGCGGGACAGGGGTCCCGCGAGCAGTACTTC. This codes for CASSEAGQGSREQYF.

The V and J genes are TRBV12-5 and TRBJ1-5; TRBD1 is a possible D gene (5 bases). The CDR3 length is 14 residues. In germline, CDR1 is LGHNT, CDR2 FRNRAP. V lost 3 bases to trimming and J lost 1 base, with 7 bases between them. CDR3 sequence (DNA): TGTGCTAGTGGTTTAGGGGTGAGCAATCAGCCCCAGCATTTT. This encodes CASGLGVSNQPQHF.

CDR3 DNA sequence: TGTGCCAGTAGGGGACTAGCGGGGGGGGCCTTTTCCGATGAGCAGTTCTTC. Protein product: CASRGLAGGAFSDEQFF. The chain joins TRBV19 to TRBJ2-1; 16 nucleotides match TRBD2. The CDR3 is 17 amino acids. Germline loops: CDR1 LNHDA, CDR2 SQIVND (reference sequence). Trimming took 6 bases from V and 8 from J; bases not matched to a gene: 10.

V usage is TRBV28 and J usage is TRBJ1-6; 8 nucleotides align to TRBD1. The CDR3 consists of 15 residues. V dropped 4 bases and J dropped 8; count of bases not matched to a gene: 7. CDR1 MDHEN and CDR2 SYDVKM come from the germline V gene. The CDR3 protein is CASSSDPDRDSPLHF. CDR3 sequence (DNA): TGTGCCAGCAGTTCTGATCCGGACAGGGATTCACCCCTCCACTTT. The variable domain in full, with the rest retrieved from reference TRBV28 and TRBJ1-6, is DVKVTQSSRYLVKRTGEKVFLECVQDMDHENMFWYRQDPGLGLRLIYFSYDVKMKEKGDIPEGYSVSREKKERFSLILESASTNQTSMYLCASSSDPDRDSPLHFGNGTRLTVT.

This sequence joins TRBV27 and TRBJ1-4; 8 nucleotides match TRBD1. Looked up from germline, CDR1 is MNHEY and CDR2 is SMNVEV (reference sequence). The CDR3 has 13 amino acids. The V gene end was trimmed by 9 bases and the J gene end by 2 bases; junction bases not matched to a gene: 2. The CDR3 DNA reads TGTGCCAGTCGACAGGGGACTAATGAAAAACTGTTTTTT. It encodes CASRQGTNEKLFF.

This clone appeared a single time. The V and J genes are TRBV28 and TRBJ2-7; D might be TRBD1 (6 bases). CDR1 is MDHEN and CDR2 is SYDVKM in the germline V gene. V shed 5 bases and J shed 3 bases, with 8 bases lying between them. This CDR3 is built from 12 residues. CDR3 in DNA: TGTGCCAGCAGTCCGGACAGCTACGAGCAGTACTTC. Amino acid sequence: CASSPDSYEQYF. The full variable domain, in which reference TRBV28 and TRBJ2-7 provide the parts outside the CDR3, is DVKVTQSSRYLVKRTGEKVFLECVQDMDHENMFWYRQDPGLGLRLIYFSYDVKMKEKGDIPEGYSVSREKKERFSLILESASTNQTSMYLCASSPDSYEQYFGPGTRLTVT.